The source of this TCR beta chain is a study of cytomegalovirus exposure and HLA in healthy donors. Overall study findings and caveats: Prior analysis indicated that the majority of TCR beta V segments exhibited productivity approximately 87% or approximately 30% of the time. CMV serostatus alone was available as immune exposure information.

Concerning this clone itself: Antigen specificity is unknown.

Amplification used 60 Vbeta primers and 13 Jbeta primers. Using immunoSEQ multiplex PCR, the repertoire was profiled, and TCRdb retains in-frame clones only, with some absent. The sample has under 200,000 clones, more than 75% seen once. This CDR3 spans 13 amino acids. Trimming left V 8 bases short and J 8 bases short, with 15 bases between. Germline CDR1 and CDR2: MNHNS and SASEGT. The TCR comes from a girl aged 2 to 9 in good health and CMV-seropositive. The chain recombines TRBV6-1 with TRBJ1-4; maybe TRBD1 (5 bases). Material: PBMCs. The CDR3 nucleotides are TGTGCCAGCGGCGGGGGGAAGGACGAAAAACTGTTTTTT. The encoded protein is CASGGGKDEKLFF.